This T cell receptor beta chain was identified in a study of T cell clonotyping in hematopoietic cell transplantation. About this clone: The antigen is undetermined.

Study-level points and caveats: No sorting was done, leaving CD4 and CD8 contributions mixed. Graft donor and pretransplant recipient Inverse Simpson Index values predicted broader posttransplant TCR diversity. Pathologically expanded recipient clonotypes increased progressively from day 30 to day 180 as diversity fell.

This CDR3 has 16 amino acids. Germline V gene lookup returns CDR1 ENHRY and CDR2 SYGVKD. The germline V and J ends were trimmed by 3 bases and 5 bases, with 16 bases remaining between them. Time point: recipient sample about 28 days before transplant, after cytoreduction. Recipients were bled about 28 days pretransplant and at posttransplant days 30, 100, 180. This table comes from immunoSEQ multiplex PCR, and its TCRdb copy is limited to in-frame clones, with some not included. The sample holds 11,000 or so clones, approximately 92% seen once. This chain connects TRBV10-3 to TRBJ2-2; a possible D gene is TRBD2 (5 bases). The sequenced sample was peripheral blood mononuclear cells, obtained before stem cell transplant. This TCR was recovered from a woman aged 40 to 55 with acute myeloid leukemia. Some clones in this sample may be carry-over from other donors' samples. CDR3 protein: CAISDRWEFKTGELFF. The CDR3 coding sequence is TGTGCCATCAGTGATAGGTGGGAGTTTAAGACCGGGGAGCTGTTTTTT.